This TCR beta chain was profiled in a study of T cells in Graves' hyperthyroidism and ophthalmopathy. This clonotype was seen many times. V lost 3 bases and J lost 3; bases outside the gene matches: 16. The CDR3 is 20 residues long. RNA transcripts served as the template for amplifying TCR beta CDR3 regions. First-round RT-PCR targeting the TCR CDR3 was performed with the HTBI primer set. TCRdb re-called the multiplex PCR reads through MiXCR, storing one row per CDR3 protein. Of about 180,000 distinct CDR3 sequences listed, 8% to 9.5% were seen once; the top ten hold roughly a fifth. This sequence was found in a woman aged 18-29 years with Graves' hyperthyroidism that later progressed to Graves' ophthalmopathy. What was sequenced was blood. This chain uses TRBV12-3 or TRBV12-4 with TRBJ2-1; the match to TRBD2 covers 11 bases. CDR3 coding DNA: TGTGCCAGCAGTTTCCCGCACCTCACTAGCGGGAGAGTAAGCTACAATGAGCAGTTCTTC. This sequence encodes CASSFPHLTSGRVSYNEQFF.